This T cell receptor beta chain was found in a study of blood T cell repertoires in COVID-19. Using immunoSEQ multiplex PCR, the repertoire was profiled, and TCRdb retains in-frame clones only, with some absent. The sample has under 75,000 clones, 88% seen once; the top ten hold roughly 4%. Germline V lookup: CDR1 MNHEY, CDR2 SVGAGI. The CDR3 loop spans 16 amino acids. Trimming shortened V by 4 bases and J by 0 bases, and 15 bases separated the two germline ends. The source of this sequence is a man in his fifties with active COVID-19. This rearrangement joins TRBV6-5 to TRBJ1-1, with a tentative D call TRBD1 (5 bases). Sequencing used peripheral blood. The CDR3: CASSSGGTLMNTEAFF. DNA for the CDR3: TGTGCCAGCAGTTCGGGGGGAACGCTTATGAACACTGAAGCTTTCTTT.